Listed here are 10 T cell receptor beta chains from one sample, sequenced in a study of glioma-infiltrating T cells. Using RNA template, CDR3s of TCR alpha and beta were amplified with iRepertoire arm-PCR. Via MiXCR, TCRdb re-called the multiplex PCR reads, giving one row per CDR3 protein. Of roughly 190,000 distinct CDR3 sequences in the sample, around 32% were seen once. The sequenced sample consisted of glioma tissue, nonneoplastic brain tissue, or PBMCs (not recorded which). The source is a human donor with low-grade glioma or glioblastoma, undergoing nonglioma brain surgery, or in good health (not recorded which).

The table lists this clonotype with many counts. The rearrangement joins TRBV27 to TRBJ1-6; D gene ambiguous. Germline CDR1 is MNHEY and CDR2 is SMNVEV (reference sequence). Deletions cut 5 bases from V and 4 bases from J, with 6 bases between. CDR3 length: 13 amino acids. The CDR3 coding sequence is TGTGCCAGCAGTCTACAATATAATTCACCCCTCCACTTT. It yields the protein CASSLQYNSPLHF.

The J gene is TRBJ2-7, the V gene TRBV20-1; 10 bases are shared with TRBD2. The J segment lost 7 bases and the V segment lost 3 bases, leaving 9 bases of the junction unmatched. The CDR3 is 14 amino acids. Per the germline V gene, CDR1 is DFQATT and CDR2 is SNEGSKA (reference sequence). CDR3 sequence (DNA): TGCAGTGCTAGGGGGACTAGCGAGAGCAATGAGCAGTACTTC. Amino acid sequence: CSARGTSESNEQYF.

The J gene is TRBJ2-7, the V gene TRBV5-1, with TRBD2 matching over 7 bases. This CDR3 has 15 residues. After removal of 0 bases from V and 7 bases from J, the junction contained 10 bases not matched to a gene. Germline V lookup: CDR1 SGHRS, CDR2 YFSETQ. CDR3 amino acids: CASSLAPWGGWEQYF. DNA of the CDR3: TGCGCCAGCAGCTTGGCCCCGTGGGGGGGGTGGGAGCAGTACTTC.

This clonotype was counted at least ten times. The chain uses TRBV27 and TRBJ1-5, with 8 bases fitting TRBD1. Germline-derived CDR1 and CDR2 are MNHEY and SMNVEV (reference sequence). The junction had 8 bases not matched to a gene; V was cut back by 0 bases and J by 7 bases. This CDR3 has 16 amino acids. DNA of the CDR3: TGTGCCAGCAGTTTATCTTCAGGGGGCGCGAGGCAGCCCCAGCATTTT. Amino acid sequence: CASSLSSGGARQPQHF.

This rearrangement joins TRBV11-2 to TRBJ2-1, with 11 bases fitting TRBD1. This CDR3 is built from 16 residues. The germline V gene has CDR1 SGHAT and CDR2 FQNNGV. V dropped 2 bases and J dropped 8; count of bases not matched to a gene: 8. The CDR3 is CASSLIGTGGRYEQFF. DNA for the CDR3: TGTGCCAGCAGCTTAATCGGGACAGGGGGTCGGTATGAGCAGTTCTTC.

This chain connects TRBV19 to TRBJ2-2; no firm D call. The CDR3 length is 13 residues. V lost 0 bases and J lost 3, with 2 bases in between. Germline V lookup: CDR1 LNHDA, CDR2 SQIVND (reference sequence). The CDR3 nucleotides are TGTGCCAGTAGTATAGATTACACCGGGGAGCTGTTTTTT. Protein sequence: CASSIDYTGELFF.

This clonotype appeared many times. The J gene is TRBJ1-5, the V gene TRBV12-3 or TRBV12-4; D is ambiguous. V gave up 6 bases and J gave up 5 bases, with 11 bases separating them. This CDR3 has 13 residues. This CDR3 reads CASSFRRDQPQHF. DNA of the CDR3: TGTGCCAGCAGCTTCCGGAGAGATCAGCCCCAGCATTTT.

A word on this clonotype: A read error may explain this, as a much larger clone is one base away. This chain joins TRBV19 and TRBJ1-2; possibly TRBD1 for D (6 bases). With 7 bases removed from V and 2 bases from J, the gap between germline ends came to 11 bases. In germline, CDR1 is LNHDA, CDR2 SQIVND (reference sequence). The length of the CDR3 is 13 residues. The CDR3 spells CASNATGNYGYTF. CDR3 nucleotides: TGTGCCAGTAATGCCACAGGGAACTATGGCTACACCTTC.

This clonotype has ten or more counts. This chain joins TRBV7-2 and TRBJ2-7; D is ambiguous. Trimming removed 2 bases at V and 2 bases at J, with 13 bases between. The CDR3 is 15 amino acids. Germline V gene data show CDR1 as SGHTA and CDR2 as FQGNSA. CDR3 in amino acids: CASSLIRDITYEQYF. DNA of the CDR3: TGTGCCAGCAGCTTAATCCGTGATATCACCTACGAGCAGTACTTC.

The J gene is TRBJ2-1, the V gene TRBV27, with D possibly being TRBD2 (6 bases). Trimming removed 2 bases at V and 10 bases at J, with 15 bases between. Germline V gives CDR1 MNHEY, CDR2 SMNVEV (reference sequence). The CDR3 runs 14 residues. CDR3 protein: CASSLGVLANEQFF. The CDR3 bases are TGTGCCAGCAGTTTAGGCGTCCTAGCGAACGAGCAGTTCTTC.